This entry is about one T cell receptor beta chain. The sample originates from a study of blood T cell repertoires in COVID-19. Study-level background: Samples of COVID-19 (acute and convalescent) were obtained from the United States, Italy and Spain. Sources were T cells, B-cell-depleted T cells, or PBMCs; the material itself was cDNA or gDNA.

Germline V gives CDR1 DFQATT, CDR2 SNEGSKA (reference sequence). V lost 4 bases, J lost 2 bases, and 15 bases lay in between. CDR3 length: 14 amino acids. Authors' processing steps: Reference gene primer amplification gave nucleated cell count estimates. Using immunoSEQ multiplex PCR, the repertoire was profiled, and TCRdb retains in-frame clones only, with some absent. V and J calls and clone size are given by that table; D and trimming were obtained from the DNA. The repertoire holds some 130,000 clones, 55% to 75% seen once, with 1.5% to 2% in the top ten. The chain uses TRBV20-1 and TRBJ2-7; perhaps TRBD2 as D (6 bases). The source of this sequence is a woman in her seventies with acute or convalescent COVID-19. Sequences were obtained from peripheral blood. DNA for the CDR3: TGCAGTGCTAATGAGTACCGGGAGCCCTACGAGCAGTACTTC. Translation: CSANEYREPYEQYF.